This T cell receptor (beta chain) came from a study of response to subunit inactivated influenza vaccine. Study conclusions and caveats: The authors offered the suggestion that each seasonal influenza vaccination recruits few new T cells.

There are 14 residues in the CDR3. V was pared by 2 bases and J by 2 bases, with 7 bases between. Note on this clonotype: The target antigen is unknown.

A single record per CDR3 protein comes from TCRdb applying MiXCR to the RT-PCR reads. The sample lists just over 300,000 distinct CDR3 sequences; about 20% were seen once. The origin of this receptor is a man between 50 and 69 years old who received an inactivated influenza vaccine. V is TRBV12-3 or TRBV12-4 and J is TRBJ1-3; D is undetermined. Sequenced material: PBMCs from blood, taken 21 months after vaccination. The CDR3 nucleotides read TGTGCCAGCAGTTTATACTTTACTGGAAACACCATATATTTT. This translates into CASSLYFTGNTIYF.